Below, 18 T cell receptor beta chains from the same sample are listed, as sequenced in a study of blood T cell repertoires in COVID-19. This table comes from immunoSEQ multiplex PCR, and its TCRdb copy is limited to in-frame clones, with some not included. The sample contains around 150,000 clones, roughly 80% of which appear only once. Source material: peripheral blood. Every receptor here comes from a woman between 40 and 50 years old with COVID-19, enrolled during active disease.

The chain is built from TRBV5-1 and TRBJ2-3; D is uncertain. V lost 0 bases and J lost 3, with 8 bases in between. Per the germline V gene, CDR1 is SGHRS and CDR2 is YFSETQ. The CDR3 is 14 amino acids. The DNA for the CDR3 is TGCGCCAGCAGCTTGGGTAGCAGAACAGATACGCAGTATTTT. Its translation: CASSLGSRTDTQYF.

The chain joins TRBV11-2 to TRBJ2-1; 10 nucleotides match TRBD2. The CDR3 spans 15 residues. V was pared by 2 bases and J by 4 bases, with 2 bases of the junction left unmatched. Germline assignment: CDR1 SGHAT and CDR2 FQNNGV. CDR3 sequence reads: CASSLSGGGYNEQFF. CDR3 DNA: TGTGCCAGCAGCTTAAGCGGGGGGGGATACAATGAGCAGTTCTTC. Looking up the rest from reference TRBV11-2 and TRBJ2-1 gives the full variable domain: EAGVAQSPRYKIIEKRQSVAFWCNPISGHATLYWYQQILGQGPKLLIQFQNNGVVDDSQLPKDRFSAERLKGVDSTLKIQPAKLEDSAVYLCASSLSGGGYNEQFFGPGTRLTVL.

The genes are TRBV28 and TRBJ2-5, with D perhaps TRBD2 (6 bases). V was shortened by 2 bases and J by 0 bases, with 10 bases between the two germline ends. Germline CDR1 is MDHEN and CDR2 is SYDVKM. This CDR3 spans 15 amino acids. CDR3 region: CASSLGGAYQETQYF. For the CDR3, the DNA is TGTGCCAGCAGTTTAGGCGGGGCTTACCAAGAGACCCAGTACTTC.

The chain combines TRBV6-5 with TRBJ1-1; TRBD1 matches at 11 bases. CDR1 and CDR2 (germline): MNHEY, SVGAGI. With 8 bases clipped from V and 1 base from J, the junction kept 6 bases outside the gene matches. CDR3 size: 15 residues. CDR3 in DNA: TGTGCCAGCCTGGACAGGGGGCGCGGGAACACTGAAGCTTTCTTT. This sequence encodes CASLDRGRGNTEAFF.

The chain has TRBV27 and TRBJ2-1, with D tentatively TRBD2 (6 bases). This CDR3 spans 15 amino acids. V lost 3 bases and J 10 bases, leaving 19 bases between the germline ends. The germline V gene encodes CDR1 MNHEY and CDR2 SMNVEV (reference sequence). CDR3 protein: CASSFRRGLPGEQFF. Written as DNA, the CDR3 is TGTGCCAGCAGTTTTCGGCGGGGCCTCCCCGGAGAGCAGTTCTTC.

The chain employs TRBV27 and TRBJ2-1, with D tentatively TRBD2 (6 bases). The CDR3 is 16 amino acids. Germline V gene data show CDR1 as MNHEY and CDR2 as SMNVEV (reference sequence). The V end was cut by 6 bases, the J end by 4 bases, with 19 bases between. CDR3 sequence: CASSPKGASAYNEQFF. CDR3 nucleotide sequence: TGTGCCAGCAGCCCAAAGGGCGCTAGCGCATACAATGAGCAGTTCTTC.

Only a few counts were recorded for this clone. The chain is built from TRBV29-1 and TRBJ2-1; D remains unclear. V shed 0 bases and J shed 5 bases, with 8 bases lying between them. The length of the CDR3 is 13 residues. Per germline, CDR1 SQVTM and CDR2 ANQGSEA. This chain's CDR3 is CSVEEQTNNEQFF. The CDR3 region has the DNA TGCAGCGTTGAAGAACAGACCAACAATGAGCAGTTCTTC.

The chain couples TRBV4-1 to TRBJ2-5; possible D gene TRBD2, 5 bases. Germline V lookup: CDR1 MGHRA, CDR2 YSYEKL. CDR3 length: 14 amino acids. V lost 0 bases, J lost 6 bases, and 11 bases lay in between. The CDR3 bases are TGCGCCAGCAGCCAAGATCCCGGGGAACAGACCCAGTACTTC. Its translation is CASSQDPGEQTQYF.

CDR3 loop: CASSNWGRVPSYNEQFF. CDR3 in DNA: TGTGCCAGCAGTAATTGGGGGCGGGTACCCTCCTACAATGAGCAGTTCTTC. The chain recombines TRBV5-6 with TRBJ2-1; tentative D call: TRBD1 (6 bases). Germline assignment: CDR1 SGHDT and CDR2 YYEEEE. The CDR3 sequence is 17 residues long. Trimming cost V 5 bases and J 0 bases, with 18 bases left between them.

This clone showed up just once. The rearrangement uses TRBV2 and TRBJ1-2; the match to TRBD1 covers 7 bases. Trimming removed 4 bases from V and 4 bases from J; junction bases left unmatched: 6. The CDR3 is 14 residues long. Germline values: CDR1 SNHLY, CDR2 FYNNEI. CDR3 sequence (DNA): TGTGCCAGCAGTGCCCGACAGGGAAGCTATGGCTACACCTTC. Residues: CASSARQGSYGYTF.

The genes are TRBV28 and TRBJ1-2; TRBD1 is a possible D gene (5 bases). Looked up from germline, CDR1 is MDHEN and CDR2 is SYDVKM. This CDR3 contains 13 residues. Trimming pared 3 bases from V and 2 bases from J, leaving 7 bases between. CDR3 region: CASSFRGNYGYTF. DNA for the CDR3: TGTGCCAGCAGTTTTCGGGGGAACTATGGCTACACCTTC.

This clone turned up a few times. V usage is TRBV18 and J usage is TRBJ1-3, with D hard to call. The V gene's germline CDR1 is KGHSH and CDR2 LQKENI. There are 14 residues in the CDR3. V was trimmed by 7 bases and J by 4 bases, leaving 14 bases between them. The DNA for the CDR3 is TGTGCCAGCTACTCAGGAGGATCCGGAAACACCATATATTTT. Encoded protein: CASYSGGSGNTIYF.

The chain joins TRBV21-1 to TRBJ1-2; no check of the table's D call, TRBD1, against the DNA was made. TRBV21-1 is a documented pseudogene. The CDR3 runs 16 residues. This CDR3 reads CASSKLDRGLDYGYTF. DNA of the CDR3: TGTGCCAGCAGCAAATTGGACAGGGGGTTAGACTATGGCTACACCTTC.

The chain uses TRBV5-5 and TRBJ1-1, with D possibly being TRBD1 (5 bases). Trimming removed 1 base from V and 1 base from J, with 5 bases in between. CDR1 and CDR2 (germline): SGHKS, YYEKEE (reference sequence). The CDR3 spans 13 residues. The CDR3 protein is CASSLQGNTEAFF. In DNA, the CDR3 is TGTGCCAGCAGCTTGCAGGGGAACACTGAAGCTTTCTTT.

This clone was seen just once. The chain couples TRBV11-2 to TRBJ2-7, with D unclear. Germline V gene sequence: CDR1 SGHAT, CDR2 FQNNGV. V dropped 2 bases and J dropped 2 bases, with 7 bases sitting between them. This CDR3 has 13 residues. CDR3 sequence: CASSLPPAYEQYF. The CDR3 bases are TGTGCCAGCAGCTTACCGCCAGCCTACGAGCAGTACTTC. The full variable domain, in which reference TRBV11-2 and TRBJ2-7 provide the parts outside the CDR3, is EAGVAQSPRYKIIEKRQSVAFWCNPISGHATLYWYQQILGQGPKLLIQFQNNGVVDDSQLPKDRFSAERLKGVDSTLKIQPAKLEDSAVYLCASSLPPAYEQYFGPGTRLTVT.

This sequence joins TRBV6-2 or TRBV6-3 and TRBJ2-7, with TRBD2 identical over 9 bases. Germline loops: CDR1 MNHEY, CDR2 SVGEGT. The CDR3 is 12 amino acids. The V gene end was trimmed by 6 bases and the J gene end by 7 bases; junction bases not matched to a gene: 4. Here the CDR3 DNA reads TGTGCCAGCAGCCACAGCGGGGGGGAGCAGTACTTC. This translates into CASSHSGGEQYF.

The rearrangement uses TRBV2 and TRBJ2-1, with 9 bases that match TRBD1. The CDR3 covers 14 residues. Germline V CDR1 and CDR2: SNHLY, FYNNEI. V gave up 6 bases and J gave up 7 bases; unmatched junction bases: 7. The CDR3 nucleotides read TGTGCCAGCAGGGCCGGGACAGGGTATAATGAGCAGTTCTTC. Its translation: CASRAGTGYNEQFF. Full variable domain (outside the CDR3, taken from reference TRBV2 and TRBJ2-1): EPEVTQTPSHQVTQMGQEVILRCVPISNHLYFYWYRQILGQKVEFLVSFYNNEISEKSEIFDDQFSVERPDGSNFTLKIRSTKLEDSAMYFCASRAGTGYNEQFFGPGTRLTVL.

The chain uses TRBV5-4 and TRBJ1-1, with 9 nucleotides matching TRBD1. The CDR3 runs 15 residues. Looked up from germline, CDR1 is SGHNT and CDR2 is YYREEE (reference sequence). V lost 0 bases to trimming and J lost 0 bases; unmatched junction nucleotides: 0. The CDR3 DNA reads TGTGCCAGCAGCTTGGGGACAGGGGTGAACACTGAAGCTTTCTTT. Amino acids: CASSLGTGVNTEAFF.